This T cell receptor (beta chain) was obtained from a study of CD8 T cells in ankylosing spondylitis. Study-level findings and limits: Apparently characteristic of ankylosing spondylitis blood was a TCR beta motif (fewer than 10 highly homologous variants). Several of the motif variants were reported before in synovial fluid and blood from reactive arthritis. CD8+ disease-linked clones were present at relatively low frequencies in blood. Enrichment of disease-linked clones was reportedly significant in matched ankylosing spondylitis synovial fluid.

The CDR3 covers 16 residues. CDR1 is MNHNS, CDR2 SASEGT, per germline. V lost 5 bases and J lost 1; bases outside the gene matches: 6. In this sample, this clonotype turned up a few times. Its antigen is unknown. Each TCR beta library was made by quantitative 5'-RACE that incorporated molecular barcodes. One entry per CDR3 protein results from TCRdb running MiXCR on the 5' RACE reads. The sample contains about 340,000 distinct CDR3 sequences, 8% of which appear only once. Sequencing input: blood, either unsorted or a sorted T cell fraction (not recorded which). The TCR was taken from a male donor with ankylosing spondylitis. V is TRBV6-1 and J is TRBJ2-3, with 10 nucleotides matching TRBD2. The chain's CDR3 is CASSPGGTSGTDTQYF. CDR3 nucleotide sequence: TGTGCCAGCAGTCCGGGGGGGACTAGCGGCACAGATACGCAGTATTTT.